Listed below are T cell receptor beta chains from one sample, sequenced in a study of control samples from healthy donors and cancer patients. TCRdb keeps only in-frame clones here, not all; method: immunoSEQ multiplex PCR. The sample has 130,000 to 150,000 clones; roughly 89% are singletons. Material for sequencing was blood. Receptors originate from a man aged 25 to 40 in good health. CDR3s include the opening cysteine and the closing phenylalanine or tryptophan. Fields, in order: J gene, D gene, V gene, CDR3 protein. A D gene is named only where the DNA matches it firmly.

>TRBJ2-5|-|TRBV10-3
CATKVGGHAQETQYF
>TRBJ2-7|-|TRBV6-5
CASSYSEGNYEQYF
>TRBJ1-6|-|TRBV5-6
CASSRQQYNSPLHF
>TRBJ2-7|TRBD1|TRBV6-5
CASSPYGQGRYEQYF
>TRBJ1-5|-|TRBV7-2
CASSLDSSNQPQHF
>TRBJ2-1|-|TRBV18
CASSPEEGYYNEQFF
>TRBJ2-7|-|TRBV7-9
CASSPQVSYEQYF
>TRBJ2-3|TRBD2|TRBV19
CASSIVAGEGTDTQYF
>TRBJ2-3|-|TRBV9
CASSAGTLSTDTQYF
>TRBJ1-2|TRBD1|TRBV7-3
CASSLQQGERDGYTF
>TRBJ2-7|-|TRBV9
CASSRQSESEQYF
>TRBJ1-2|TRBD1|TRBV19
CASSRQGNYGYTF
>TRBJ1-2|-|TRBV7-9
CASSLAGGPNYGYTF
>TRBJ2-7|-|TRBV5-1
CASSSGGTSNEQYF
>TRBJ2-7|TRBD1|TRBV7-9
CASSQNWDRGHEQYF